This TCR beta chain emerged from a study of blood T cell repertoires in COVID-19. Data came from immunoSEQ multiplex PCR; TCRdb stores just in-frame clones and leaves some out. The sample carries about 480,000 clones, 88% recorded once. This clone was observed a few times. Germline CDR1 reads SGHVS; CDR2 reads FNYEAQ. This CDR3 spans 14 amino acids. With V trimmed by 4 bases and J by 10 bases, 10 bases remained unmatched. The sequence derives from a woman between 40 and 55 years old who had recovered from COVID-19. Sequenced: PBMCs or T cells enriched from blood (not recorded which). The V call is TRBV7-6, the J call TRBJ2-1; 7 nucleotides line up with TRBD2. CDR3 residues: CASSSPGGGKEQFF. The CDR3 DNA follows: TGTGCCAGCAGCTCCCCGGGGGGTGGTAAGGAGCAGTTCTTC.